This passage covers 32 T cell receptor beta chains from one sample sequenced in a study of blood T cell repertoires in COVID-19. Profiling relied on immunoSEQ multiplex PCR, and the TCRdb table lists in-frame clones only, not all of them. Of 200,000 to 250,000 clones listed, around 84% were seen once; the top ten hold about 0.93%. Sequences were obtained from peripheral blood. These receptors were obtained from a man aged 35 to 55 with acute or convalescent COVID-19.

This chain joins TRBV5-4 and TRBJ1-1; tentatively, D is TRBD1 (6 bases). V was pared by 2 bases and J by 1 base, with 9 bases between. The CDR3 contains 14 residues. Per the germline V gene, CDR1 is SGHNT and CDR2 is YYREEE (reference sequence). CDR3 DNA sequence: TGTGCCAGCAGCTTAACACAGGGGAACACTGAAGCTTTCTTT. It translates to CASSLTQGNTEAFF. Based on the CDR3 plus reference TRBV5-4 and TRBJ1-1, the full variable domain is ETGVTQSPTHLIKTRGQQVTLRCSSQSGHNTVSWYQQALGQGPQFIFQYYREEENGRGNFPPRFSGLQFPNYSSELNVNALELDDSALYLCASSLTQGNTEAFFGQGTRLTVV.

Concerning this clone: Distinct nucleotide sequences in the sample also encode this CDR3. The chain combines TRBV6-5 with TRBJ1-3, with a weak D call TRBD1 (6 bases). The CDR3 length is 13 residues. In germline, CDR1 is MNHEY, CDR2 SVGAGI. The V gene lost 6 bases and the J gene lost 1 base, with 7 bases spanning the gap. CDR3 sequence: CASRDSSGNTIYF. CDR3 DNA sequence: TGTGCCAGCAGGGACAGTTCTGGAAACACCATATATTTT.

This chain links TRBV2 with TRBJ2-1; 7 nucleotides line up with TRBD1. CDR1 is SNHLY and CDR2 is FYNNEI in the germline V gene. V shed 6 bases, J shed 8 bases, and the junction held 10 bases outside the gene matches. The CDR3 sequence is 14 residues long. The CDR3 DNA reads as TGTGCCAGCAGGAAGGGGGCAGTTGTGGATGAGCAGTTCTTC. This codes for CASRKGAVVDEQFF.

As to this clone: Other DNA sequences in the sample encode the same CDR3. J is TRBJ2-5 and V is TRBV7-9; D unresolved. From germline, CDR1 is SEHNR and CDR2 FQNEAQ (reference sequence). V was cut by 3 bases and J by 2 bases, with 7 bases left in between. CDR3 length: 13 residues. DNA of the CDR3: TGTGCCAGCAGCTTTGGCTTACAAGAGACCCAGTACTTC. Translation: CASSFGLQETQYF.

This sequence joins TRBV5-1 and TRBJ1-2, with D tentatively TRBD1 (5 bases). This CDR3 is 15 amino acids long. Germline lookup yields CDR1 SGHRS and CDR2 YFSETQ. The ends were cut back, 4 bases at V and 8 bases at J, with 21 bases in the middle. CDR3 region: CASSPGQGSPPGYTF. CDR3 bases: TGCGCCAGCAGCCCAGGACAAGGTAGCCCTCCAGGCTACACCTTC.

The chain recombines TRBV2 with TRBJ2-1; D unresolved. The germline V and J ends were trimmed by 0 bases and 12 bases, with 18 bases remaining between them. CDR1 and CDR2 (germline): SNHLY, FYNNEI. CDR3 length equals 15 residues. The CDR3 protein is CASSEASPPQSPQFF. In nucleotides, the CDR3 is TGTGCCAGCAGTGAAGCGTCCCCCCCACAGTCTCCGCAGTTCTTC.

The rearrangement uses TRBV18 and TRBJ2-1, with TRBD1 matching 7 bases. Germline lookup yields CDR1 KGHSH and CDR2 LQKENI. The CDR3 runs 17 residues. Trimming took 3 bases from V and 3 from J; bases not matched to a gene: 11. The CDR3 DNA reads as TGTGCCAGCTCACCGTCGGGACAGAAAACTTACTACAATGAGCAGTTCTTC. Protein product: CASSPSGQKTYYNEQFF.

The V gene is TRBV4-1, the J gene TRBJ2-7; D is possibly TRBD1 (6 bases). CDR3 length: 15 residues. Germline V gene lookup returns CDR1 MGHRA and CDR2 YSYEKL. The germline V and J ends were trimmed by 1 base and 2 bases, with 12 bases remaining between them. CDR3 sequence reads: CASSQVAGVAYEQYF. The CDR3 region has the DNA TGCGCCAGCAGCCAAGTGGCAGGGGTCGCCTACGAGCAGTACTTC.

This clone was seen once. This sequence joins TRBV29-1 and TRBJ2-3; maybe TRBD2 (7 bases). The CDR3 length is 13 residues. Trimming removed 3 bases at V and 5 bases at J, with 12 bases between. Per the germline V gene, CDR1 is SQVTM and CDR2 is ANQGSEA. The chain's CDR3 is CSVDGRGGDTQYF. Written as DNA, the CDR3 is TGCAGCGTTGATGGGAGGGGGGGAGATACGCAGTATTTT.

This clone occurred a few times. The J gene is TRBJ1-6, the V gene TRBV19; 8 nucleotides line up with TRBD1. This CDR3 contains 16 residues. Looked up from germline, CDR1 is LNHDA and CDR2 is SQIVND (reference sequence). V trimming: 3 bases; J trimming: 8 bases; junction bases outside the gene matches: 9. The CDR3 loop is CASSILQGGSHSPLHF. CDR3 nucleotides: TGTGCCAGTAGTATTCTACAGGGGGGATCCCATTCACCCCTCCACTTT.

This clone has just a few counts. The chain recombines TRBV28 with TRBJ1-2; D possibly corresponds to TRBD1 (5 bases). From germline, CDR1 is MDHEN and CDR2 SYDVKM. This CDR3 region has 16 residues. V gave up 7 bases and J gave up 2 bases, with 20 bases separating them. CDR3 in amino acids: CASTLGGFGSNYGYTF. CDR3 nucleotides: TGTGCCAGCACTCTGGGGGGGTTTGGATCCAACTATGGCTACACCTTC.

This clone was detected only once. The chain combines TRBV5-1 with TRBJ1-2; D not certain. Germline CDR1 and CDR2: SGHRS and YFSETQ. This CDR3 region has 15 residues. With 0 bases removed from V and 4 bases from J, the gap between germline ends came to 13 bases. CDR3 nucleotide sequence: TGCGCCAGCAGCTTGGACGTCGGAGCCACCTATGGCTACACCTTC. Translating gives CASSLDVGATYGYTF.

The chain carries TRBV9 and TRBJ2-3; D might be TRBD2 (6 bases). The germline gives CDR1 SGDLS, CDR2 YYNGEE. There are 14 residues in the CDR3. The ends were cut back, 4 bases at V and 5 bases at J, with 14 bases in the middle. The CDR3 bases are TGTGCCAGCAGCAAGACTAGTTTGGGAGATACGCAGTATTTT. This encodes CASSKTSLGDTQYF. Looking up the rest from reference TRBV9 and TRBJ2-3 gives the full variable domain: DSGVTQTPKHLITATGQRVTLRCSPRSGDLSVYWYQQSLDQGLQFLIQYYNGEERAKGNILERFSAQQFPDLHSELNLSSLELGDSALYFCASSKTSLGDTQYFGPGTRLTVL.

The CDR3 DNA reads as TGCGCCAGCAGAGGACAGGGGGCTACAGATACGCAGTATTTT. Protein sequence: CASRGQGATDTQYF. The V and J genes are TRBV4-1 and TRBJ2-3, with 11 bases fitting TRBD1. Germline values: CDR1 MGHRA, CDR2 YSYEKL. The V segment lost 6 bases and the J segment 3 bases; nucleotides outside the gene matches: 2. The CDR3 is made up of 14 amino acids.

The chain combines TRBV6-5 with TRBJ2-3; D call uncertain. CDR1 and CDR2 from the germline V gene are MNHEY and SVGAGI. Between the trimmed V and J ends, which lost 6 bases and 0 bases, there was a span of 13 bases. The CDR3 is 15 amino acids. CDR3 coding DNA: TGTGCCAGCAGGCATACTTTCCCTAGCACAGATACGCAGTATTTT. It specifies CASRHTFPSTDTQYF.

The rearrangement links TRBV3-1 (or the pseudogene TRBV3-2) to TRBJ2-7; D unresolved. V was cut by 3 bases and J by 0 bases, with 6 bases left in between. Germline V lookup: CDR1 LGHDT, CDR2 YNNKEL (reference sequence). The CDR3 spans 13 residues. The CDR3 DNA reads TGTGCCAGCAGCCATCCTAGCTCCTACGAGCAGTACTTC. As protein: CASSHPSSYEQYF.

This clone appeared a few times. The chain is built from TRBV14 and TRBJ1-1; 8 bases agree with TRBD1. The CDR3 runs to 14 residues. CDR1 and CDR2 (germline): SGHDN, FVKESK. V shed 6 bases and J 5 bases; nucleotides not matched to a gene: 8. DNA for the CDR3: TGTGCCAGCAGGGCACAGGGGGTCGATACTGAAGCTTTCTTT. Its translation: CASRAQGVDTEAFF.

The CDR3 DNA reads TGTGCCAGCAGTCTAACCTTGGCAACTAATGAAAAACTGTTTTTT. Encoded protein: CASSLTLATNEKLFF. This sequence joins TRBV28 and TRBJ1-4, with no clear D. This CDR3 contains 15 residues. Germline-derived CDR1 and CDR2 are MDHEN and SYDVKM. V lost 5 bases and J 0 bases, leaving 10 bases between the germline ends.

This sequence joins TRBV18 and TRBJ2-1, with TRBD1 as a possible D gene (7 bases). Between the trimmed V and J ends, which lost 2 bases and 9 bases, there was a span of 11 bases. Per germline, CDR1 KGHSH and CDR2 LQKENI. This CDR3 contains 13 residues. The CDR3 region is CASSPGGGSEQFF. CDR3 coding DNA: TGTGCCAGCTCACCAGGAGGGGGCAGTGAGCAGTTCTTC.

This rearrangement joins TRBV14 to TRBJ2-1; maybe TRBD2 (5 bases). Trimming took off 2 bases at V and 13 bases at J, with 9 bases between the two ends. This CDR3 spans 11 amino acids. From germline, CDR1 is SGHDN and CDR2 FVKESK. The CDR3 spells CASSQMGSQFF. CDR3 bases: TGTGCCAGCAGCCAAATGGGGAGCCAGTTCTTC. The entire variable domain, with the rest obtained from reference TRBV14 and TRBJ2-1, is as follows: EAGVTQFPSHSVIEKGQTVTLRCDPISGHDNLYWYRRVMGKEIKFLLHFVKESKQDESGMPNNRFLAERTGGTYSTLKVQPAELEDSGVYFCASSQMGSQFFGPGTRLTVL.

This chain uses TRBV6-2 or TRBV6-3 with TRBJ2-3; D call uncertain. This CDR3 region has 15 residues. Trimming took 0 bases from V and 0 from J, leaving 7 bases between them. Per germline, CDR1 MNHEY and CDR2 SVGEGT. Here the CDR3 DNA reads TGTGCCAGCAGTTACTCGCCAACTAGCACAGATACGCAGTATTTT. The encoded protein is CASSYSPTSTDTQYF.

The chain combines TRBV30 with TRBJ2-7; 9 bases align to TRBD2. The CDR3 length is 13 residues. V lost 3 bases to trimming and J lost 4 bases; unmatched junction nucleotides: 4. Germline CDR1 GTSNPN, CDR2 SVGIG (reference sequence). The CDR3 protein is CAWSIAGGYEQYF. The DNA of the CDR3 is TGTGCCTGGAGCATTGCGGGGGGGTACGAGCAGTACTTC.

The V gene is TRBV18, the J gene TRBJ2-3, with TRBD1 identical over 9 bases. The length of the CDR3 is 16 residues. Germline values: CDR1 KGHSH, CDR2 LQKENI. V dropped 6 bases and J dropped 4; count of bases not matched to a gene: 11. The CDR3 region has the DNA TGTGCCAGCTCGCTCCAGGGACAGGGTGGCGCAGATACGCAGTATTTT. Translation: CASSLQGQGGADTQYF. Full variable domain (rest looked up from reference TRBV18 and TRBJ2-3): NAGVMQNPRHLVRRRGQEARLRCSPMKGHSHVYWYRQLPEEGLKFMVYLQKENIIDESGMPKERFSAEFPKEGPSILRIQQVVRGDSAAYFCASSLQGQGGADTQYFGPGTRLTVL.

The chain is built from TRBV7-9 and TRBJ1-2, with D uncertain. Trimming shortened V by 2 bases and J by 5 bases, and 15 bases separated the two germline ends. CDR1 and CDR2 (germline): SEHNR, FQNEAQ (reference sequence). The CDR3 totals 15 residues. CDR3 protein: CASSLLLSTEYGYTF. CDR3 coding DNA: TGTGCCAGCAGCTTATTACTGTCAACGGAGTATGGCTACACCTTC.

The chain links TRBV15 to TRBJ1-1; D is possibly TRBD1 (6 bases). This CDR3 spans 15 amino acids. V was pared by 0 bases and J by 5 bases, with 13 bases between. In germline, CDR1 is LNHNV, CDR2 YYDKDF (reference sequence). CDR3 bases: TGTGCCACCAGCAGAGATCGGGGGGCGCGGACTGAAGCTTTCTTT. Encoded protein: CATSRDRGARTEAFF.

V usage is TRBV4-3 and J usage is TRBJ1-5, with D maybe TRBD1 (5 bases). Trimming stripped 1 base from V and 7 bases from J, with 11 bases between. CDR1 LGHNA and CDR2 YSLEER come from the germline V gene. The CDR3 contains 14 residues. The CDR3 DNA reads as TGCGCCAGCAGCCAAGGGGAGGGGCGCCAGCCCCAGCATTTT. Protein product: CASSQGEGRQPQHF.

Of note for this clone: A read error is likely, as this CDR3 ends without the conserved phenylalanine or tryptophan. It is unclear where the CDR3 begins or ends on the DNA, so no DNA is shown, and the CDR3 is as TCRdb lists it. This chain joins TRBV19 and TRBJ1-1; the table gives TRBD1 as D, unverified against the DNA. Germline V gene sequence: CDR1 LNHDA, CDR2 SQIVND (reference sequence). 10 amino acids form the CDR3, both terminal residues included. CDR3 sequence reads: CASLISGQIS.

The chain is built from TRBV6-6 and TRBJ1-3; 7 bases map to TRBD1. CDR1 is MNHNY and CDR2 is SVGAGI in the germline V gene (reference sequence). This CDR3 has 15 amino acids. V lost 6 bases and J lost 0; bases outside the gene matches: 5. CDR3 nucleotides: TGTGCCAGCAGGAACAGGGGAATCTCTGGAAACACCATATATTTT. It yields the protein CASRNRGISGNTIYF.

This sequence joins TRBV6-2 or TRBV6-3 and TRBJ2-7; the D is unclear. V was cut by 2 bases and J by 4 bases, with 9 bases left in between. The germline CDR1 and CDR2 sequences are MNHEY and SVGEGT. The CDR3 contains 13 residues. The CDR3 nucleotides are TGTGCCAGCAGTTACCGTCAGAATTACGAGCAGTACTTC. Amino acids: CASSYRQNYEQYF.

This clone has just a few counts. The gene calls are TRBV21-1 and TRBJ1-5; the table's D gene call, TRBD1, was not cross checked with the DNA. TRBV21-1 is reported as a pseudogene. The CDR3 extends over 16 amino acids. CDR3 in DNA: TGTGCCAGCAGCAAAGCCACAGGGCAGGATAACCAGCCCCAGCATTTT. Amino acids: CASSKATGQDNQPQHF.

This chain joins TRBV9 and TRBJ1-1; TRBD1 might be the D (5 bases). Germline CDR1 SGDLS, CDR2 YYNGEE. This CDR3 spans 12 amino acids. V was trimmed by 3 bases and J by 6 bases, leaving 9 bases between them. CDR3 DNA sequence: TGTGCCAGCAGCGCCGGAGGGGCTGAAGCTTTCTTT. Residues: CASSAGGAEAFF.

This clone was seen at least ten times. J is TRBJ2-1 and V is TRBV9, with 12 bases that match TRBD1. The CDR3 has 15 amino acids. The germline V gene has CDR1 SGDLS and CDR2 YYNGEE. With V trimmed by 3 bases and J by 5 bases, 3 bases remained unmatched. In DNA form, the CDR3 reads TGTGCCAGCAGCGCGCGGGACAGGGGGCACAATGAGCAGTTCTTC. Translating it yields CASSARDRGHNEQFF.